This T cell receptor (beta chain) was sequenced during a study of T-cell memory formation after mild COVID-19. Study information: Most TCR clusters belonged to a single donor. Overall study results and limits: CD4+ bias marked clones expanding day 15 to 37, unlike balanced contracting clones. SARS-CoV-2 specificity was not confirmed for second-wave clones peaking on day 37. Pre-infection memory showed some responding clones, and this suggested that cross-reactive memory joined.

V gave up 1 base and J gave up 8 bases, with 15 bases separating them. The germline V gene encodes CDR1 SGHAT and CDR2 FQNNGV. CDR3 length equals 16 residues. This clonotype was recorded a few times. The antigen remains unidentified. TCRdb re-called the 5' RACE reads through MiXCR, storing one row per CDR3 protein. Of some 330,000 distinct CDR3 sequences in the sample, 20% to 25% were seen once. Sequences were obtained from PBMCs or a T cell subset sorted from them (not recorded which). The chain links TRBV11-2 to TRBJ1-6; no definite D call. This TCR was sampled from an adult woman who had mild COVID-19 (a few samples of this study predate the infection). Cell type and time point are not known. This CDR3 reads CASSLGPRKWHSPLHF. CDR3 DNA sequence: TGTGCCAGCAGCTTAGGGCCCCGAAAATGGCATTCACCCCTCCACTTT.